This TCR beta chain was observed in a study of blood T cell repertoires in COVID-19. The repertoire was sequenced with immunoSEQ multiplex PCR; TCRdb's copy has only in-frame clones and lacks some. The sample yields approximately 51,000 clones, about 85% seen once. This clone appeared a single time. The CDR3 runs 16 residues. The germline gives CDR1 LGHDT, CDR2 YNNKEL (reference sequence). V dropped 1 base and J dropped 0; count of bases not matched to a gene: 4. The source material was peripheral blood. The chain is built from TRBV3-1 (or the pseudogene TRBV3-2) and TRBJ2-7; 9 bases are a match to TRBD1. The receptor was derived from a human donor in a cohort sampled during active COVID-19. The CDR3 region has the DNA TGTGCCAGCAGCCAAGGAGCGGGACAGGGCTCCTACGAGCAGTACTTC. It specifies CASSQGAGQGSYEQYF.